This is a list of T cell receptor beta chains from one sample in a study of blood T cell repertoires in COVID-19. Assay used: immunoSEQ multiplex PCR; TCRdb lists only in-frame clones, some missing. The data show roughly 240,000 clones, 80% to 90% seen once. The sample taken for sequencing was PBMCs or T cells enriched from blood (not recorded which). All receptors come from a woman in her 30s with acute COVID-19. The CDR3 runs from the conserved cysteine through the conserved F or W. D genes are given only for firm matches. The size entry is marked missing in some rows and otherwise reads once, few, many or a size class.

clone size	V gene	J gene	D gene	CDR3 protein	CDR3 DNA
-	TRBV7-9	TRBJ1-4	-	CASSGGVIPVLFF	TGTGCCAGCAGCGGGGGGGTCATCCCGGTACTGTTTTTT
-	TRBV10-3	TRBJ1-5	TRBD1	CAISGDRSQPQHF	TGTGCCATCAGTGGGGACAGGAGTCAGCCCCAGCATTTT
-	TRBV11-2	TRBJ2-1	TRBD2	CASSLIQRGGRILFF	TGTGCCAGCAGCTTAATCCAGCGGGGGGGCCGAATCCTGTTCTTC
-	TRBV7-9	TRBJ1-4	TRBD1	CASSLGVQGARGNEKLFF	TGTGCCAGCAGCTTAGGGGTCCAGGGGGCGCGAGGTAATGAAAAACTGTTTTTT
-	TRBV20-1	TRBJ2-5	-	CSAPRQETQYF	TGCAGTGCCCCTAGGCAAGAGACCCAGTACTTC
-	TRBV15	TRBJ1-4	TRBD1	CATSSATGEISEKLFF	TGTGCCACCAGCAGTGCGACAGGGGAAATTAGTGAAAAACTGTTTTTT
-	TRBV29-1	TRBJ2-7	TRBD1	CSVEPTGTGTEQYF	TGCAGCGTTGAACCAACCGGGACAGGGACTGAGCAGTACTTC
-	TRBV5-4	TRBJ2-3	-	CASSYLLAGSTDTQYF	TGTGCCAGCAGCTACCTCCTAGCTGGGAGCACAGATACGCAGTATTTT
-	TRBV18	TRBJ1-5	-	CASSPYLADNSNQPQHF	TGTGCCAGCTCACCATACCTGGCAGACAATAGCAATCAGCCCCAGCATTTT
-	TRBV6-6	TRBJ2-2	TRBD1	CASSYKQGGTGELFF	TGTGCCAGCAGTTACAAACAGGGGGGCACCGGGGAGCTGTTTTTT
-	TRBV7-2	TRBJ1-2	TRBD1	CASSSGGTGLNYGYTF	TGTGCCAGCAGCTCAGGGGGGACAGGGTTAAACTATGGCTACACCTTC
-	TRBV5-8	TRBJ2-1	-	CASSSGITPASYNEQFF	TGTGCCAGCAGCTCGGGGATTACCCCGGCCTCCTACAATGAGCAGTTCTTC
few	TRBV28	TRBJ1-2	-	CASSFSDSTYGYTF	TGTGCCAGCAGTTTCTCCGACAGTACATATGGCTACACCTTC
once	TRBV4-1	TRBJ2-2	TRBD2	CASSHRVAGGQDTGELFF	TGCGCCAGCAGCCATCGGGTAGCGGGGGGGCAGGACACCGGGGAGCTGTTTTTT
-	TRBV27	TRBJ1-4	TRBD1	CASSWTGSNEKLFF	TGTGCCAGCAGTTGGACAGGGTCGAATGAAAAACTGTTTTTT
-	TRBV4-3	TRBJ1-5	-	CASSPAVYGNQPQHF	TGCGCCAGCAGCCCCGCGGTTTATGGCAATCAGCCCCAGCATTTT
few	TRBV6-5	TRBJ2-7	TRBD1	CASTKGQGVGEQYF	TGTGCCAGCACAAAAGGACAGGGGGTGGGGGAGCAGTACTTC
-	TRBV30	TRBJ2-5	-	CAWSAFQETQYF	TGTGCCTGGAGTGCCTTCCAAGAGACCCAGTACTTC
-	TRBV5-6	TRBJ1-2	-	CASSLGGEDYGYTF	TGTGCCAGCAGCTTGGGGGGAGAGGACTATGGCTACACCTTC
-	TRBV5-1	TRBJ1-6	TRBD1	CASSLPRDRNSPLHF	TGCGCCAGCAGCTTGCCCCGGGACAGGAATTCACCCCTCCACTTT
-	TRBV29-1	TRBJ1-2	-	CSGGDSGYGYTF	TGCAGCGGAGGGGACTCCGGCTATGGCTACACCTTC
-	TRBV7-9	TRBJ1-6	-	CASSSRVADSPLHF	TGTGCCAGCAGCTCTCGGGTGGCAGATTCACCCCTCCACTTT
-	TRBV9	TRBJ2-2	-	CASSAHQGGLFF	TGTGCCAGCAGCGCACATCAGGGAGGGCTGTTTTTT
-	TRBV5-1	TRBJ1-4	-	CASSRQAATNEKLFF	TGCGCCAGCAGCAGACAGGCGGCAACTAATGAAAAACTGTTTTTT
-	TRBV3-1/TRBV3-2	TRBJ2-7	-	CASSQGGEYEQYF	TGTGCCAGCAGCCAAGGGGGGGAGTACGAGCAGTACTTC
-	TRBV7-6	TRBJ1-4	TRBD1	CASSSGQGSDNEKLFF	TGTGCCAGCAGCTCTGGACAGGGCAGTGATAATGAAAAACTGTTTTTT
-	TRBV6-5	TRBJ2-6	-	CASSYRGYGANVLTF	TGTGCCAGCAGTTATCGGGGGTATGGGGCCAACGTCCTGACTTTC
-	TRBV10-3	TRBJ2-7	TRBD2	CAIRPGLASHEQYF	TGTGCCATCAGGCCGGGACTAGCATCCCACGAGCAGTACTTC
-	TRBV12-3/TRBV12-4	TRBJ1-1	-	CASSLSSNTEAFF	TGTGCCAGCAGTTTGTCTTCGAACACTGAAGCTTTCTTT
-	TRBV4-1	TRBJ1-4	-	CASSQDWRVATNEKLFF	TGCGCCAGCAGCCAAGATTGGCGGGTTGCAACTAATGAAAAACTGTTTTTT
-	TRBV5-1	TRBJ1-4	-	CASSPIGNHGGEKLFF	TGCGCCAGCAGCCCCATAGGAAACCACGGAGGCGAAAAACTGTTTTTT
-	TRBV4-1	TRBJ2-3	-	CASSQSGGGADTQYF	TGCGCCAGCAGCCAAAGTGGGGGGGGCGCAGATACGCAGTATTTT